This TCR beta chain appears in the sequencing data of a study of vaccination and CD4 T cells after COVID-19. Treatment denoted: roughly ten-day PBMC culture with coronavirus spike peptide pools or control peptides (ViraFEST assay). ViraFEST relied on peptide pools to expand antigen-specific T cells; the TCRs were sequenced afterward. Cultures got half-medium changes with IL-2 on days 3 and 7. Researchers used the Oncomine TCR Beta short-read assay to sequence DNA from cultured CD4+ T cells. Genomic DNA was extracted from cultured CD4+ T cells. TCRdb reprocessed the PCR reads via MiXCR and lists one record per CDR3 protein. The repertoire holds some 14,000 distinct CDR3 sequences, with 20% to 25% as singletons. Turning to this clonotype: As yet, its antigen is unknown.

The germline V gene has CDR1 SGHRS and CDR2 YFSETQ. This CDR3 contains 14 residues. Trimming removed 0 bases from V and 1 base from J, with 7 bases in between. The sample in question was CD4+ T cells from blood, cultured in vitro, obtained after SARS-CoV-2 vaccination. This TCR derives from a human donor who had recovered from COVID-19. The chain is built from TRBV5-1 and TRBJ1-2; D call uncertain. The CDR3 nucleotides read TGCGCCAGCAGCTTGGGCGCCGGTAACTATGGCTACACCTTC. It specifies CASSLGAGNYGYTF. Together with reference TRBV5-1 and TRBJ1-2, the CDR3 gives the full variable domain: KAGVTQTPRYLIKTRGQQVTLSCSPISGHRSVSWYQQTPGQGLQFLFEYFSETQRNKGNFPGRFSGRQFSNSRSEMNVSTLELGDSALYLCASSLGAGNYGYTFGSGTRLTVV.